What follows are 24 T cell receptor beta chains derived from one specimen sequenced in a study of early T cells in non-severe SARS-CoV-2 infection. TCRdb used MiXCR to reprocess the 5' RACE reads, holding one entry per CDR3 protein. Found here are about 56,000 distinct CDR3 sequences, around 16% of them singletons; the top ten hold roughly 3.9%. The sequenced sample was whole blood, obtained at baseline. These receptors came from an adult who was a healthcare worker with PCR-confirmed SARS-CoV-2 infection or an uninfected control (not recorded which).

This clonotype came up many times. This sequence joins TRBV29-1 and TRBJ2-1; D not certain. Germline CDR1 and CDR2: SQVTM and ANQGSEA. With 4 bases removed from V and 0 bases from J, the gap between germline ends came to 10 bases. The CDR3 totals 14 residues. Here the CDR3 DNA reads TGCAGCGTTGTAGGGTTCAGCTCCTACAATGAGCAGTTCTTC. Protein product: CSVVGFSSYNEQFF.

This clonotype was seen a handful of times. The chain recombines TRBV2 with TRBJ2-3; no definite D call. The CDR3 contains 12 residues. V was pared by 1 base and J by 4 bases, with 3 bases between. Looked up from germline, CDR1 is SNHLY and CDR2 is FYNNEI. CDR3 amino acids: CASSEVSDTQYF. As DNA, the CDR3 is TGTGCCAGCAGTGAAGTTTCAGATACGCAGTATTTT. Together with reference TRBV2 and TRBJ2-3, the CDR3 gives the full variable domain: EPEVTQTPSHQVTQMGQEVILRCVPISNHLYFYWYRQILGQKVEFLVSFYNNEISEKSEIFDDQFSVERPDGSNFTLKIRSTKLEDSAMYFCASSEVSDTQYFGPGTRLTVL.

There are many counts of this clonotype. The CDR3 DNA follows: TGTGCCAGCAGTCAAAACCGGGAAAGTGGTTTCTTT. Encoded protein: CASSQNRESGFF. The V call is TRBV28, the J call TRBJ1-1; no definite D call. The CDR3 sequence is 12 residues long. V was trimmed by 5 bases and J by 13 bases, leaving 17 bases between them. CDR1 MDHEN and CDR2 SYDVKM come from the germline V gene.

This clonotype was counted a few times. In nucleotides, the CDR3 is TGTGCCAGCTCGCCGACAGCGCCGGAGGAGAATTCACCCCTCCACTTT. It yields the protein CASSPTAPEENSPLHF. The chain recombines TRBV18 with TRBJ1-6; the D gene is possibly TRBD1 (5 bases). The CDR3 consists of 16 residues. The V end was cut by 6 bases, the J end by 7 bases, with 19 bases between. Germline lookup yields CDR1 KGHSH and CDR2 LQKENI.

This clonotype was picked up many times. This chain uses TRBV29-1 with TRBJ1-2; D possibly corresponds to TRBD1 (5 bases). Trimming removed 3 bases at V and 4 bases at J, with 12 bases between. In germline, CDR1 is SQVTM, CDR2 ANQGSEA. The CDR3 is 13 amino acids. As DNA, the CDR3 is TGCAGCGTTGATTTAGAGGGGAGCTATGGCTACACCTTC. Translating it yields CSVDLEGSYGYTF. The whole variable domain, remainder taken from reference TRBV29-1 and TRBJ1-2, is SAVISQKPSRDICQRGTSLTIQCQVDSQVTMMFWYRQQPGQSLTLIATANQGSEATYESGFVIDKFPISRPNLTFSTLTVSNMSPEDSSIYLCSVDLEGSYGYTFGSGTRLTVV.

The chain employs TRBV20-1 and TRBJ2-7, with 14 bases fitting TRBD2. The germline CDR1 and CDR2 sequences are DFQATT and SNEGSKA (reference sequence). CDR3 size: 16 residues. Losses at the gene ends were 0 bases for V and 2 bases for J; bases not matched to a gene: 3. This chain's CDR3 is CSARDGTSGGTYEQYF. CDR3 bases: TGCAGTGCTAGAGACGGGACTAGCGGGGGAACCTACGAGCAGTACTTC.

The J gene is TRBJ2-7, the V gene TRBV4-2; D unresolved. V dropped 0 bases and J dropped 0 bases, with 9 bases sitting between them. Germline values: CDR1 LGHNA, CDR2 YNFKEQ. This CDR3 region has 15 residues. In nucleotides, the CDR3 is TGTGCCAGCAGCCAAGATTTCCCCCTCTCCTACGAGCAGTACTTC. Its translation is CASSQDFPLSYEQYF.

This clonotype came up a few times. The chain joins TRBV27 to TRBJ2-2; D possibly corresponds to TRBD1 (6 bases). CDR3 size: 13 residues. The V end lost 8 bases, the J end lost 6 bases, and 13 bases lay between the germline ends. The germline gives CDR1 MNHEY, CDR2 SMNVEV (reference sequence). The CDR3 is CASGSGVPGELFF. In nucleotides, the CDR3 is TGTGCCAGCGGGTCAGGGGTTCCCGGGGAGCTGTTTTTT.

This clonotype was counted only a few times. The chain joins TRBV12-3 or TRBV12-4 to TRBJ1-5; weak D call: TRBD1 (5 bases). The CDR3 runs 14 residues. The V gene lost 2 bases and the J gene lost 2 bases, with 7 bases spanning the gap. This chain's CDR3 is CASSLQGGNQPQHF. CDR3 DNA sequence: TGTGCCAGCAGTTTACAGGGAGGCAATCAGCCCCAGCATTTT.

The genes are TRBV6-2 or TRBV6-3 and TRBJ1-5; TRBD1 is a possible D gene (5 bases). Germline lookup yields CDR1 MNHEY and CDR2 SVGEGT. V was cut by 7 bases and J by 4 bases, with 14 bases left in between. The CDR3 has 14 residues. CDR3 loop: CASTPRQRNQPQHF. For the CDR3, the DNA is TGTGCCAGCACCCCCCGACAGCGTAATCAGCCCCAGCATTTT.

This rearrangement joins TRBV9 to TRBJ2-1; 8 bases match TRBD2. The CDR3 is 16 residues long. Trimming removed 0 bases from V and 2 bases from J; junction bases left unmatched: 4. CDR1 is SGDLS, CDR2 YYNGEE, per germline. The CDR3 bases are TGTGCCAGCAGCGTAGCCCTAGCGGGTACCTACAATGAGCAGTTCTTC. It is translated as CASSVALAGTYNEQFF.

The chain joins TRBV27 to TRBJ1-2, with D maybe TRBD1 (6 bases). CDR3 length: 15 residues. Germline V lookup: CDR1 MNHEY, CDR2 SMNVEV (reference sequence). V lost 0 bases and J 4 bases, leaving 12 bases between the germline ends. CDR3 loop: CASSLSRGQGYGYTF. CDR3 nucleotide sequence: TGTGCCAGCAGTTTATCTCGGGGACAAGGCTATGGCTACACCTTC.

This sequence joins TRBV5-1 and TRBJ2-7; no clear D. From germline, CDR1 is SGHRS and CDR2 YFSETQ. Trimming took 7 bases from V and 6 from J, leaving 14 bases between them. The CDR3 has 12 amino acids. CDR3 coding DNA: TGCGCCAGCTCCCCACTCGGCGGCGAGCAGTACTTC. Translated, it gives CASSPLGGEQYF.

The chain uses TRBV7-2 and TRBJ2-7; 10 bases map to TRBD2. The CDR3 length is 13 residues. V lost 5 bases, J lost 7 bases, and 5 bases stayed unmatched. Germline loops: CDR1 SGHTA, CDR2 FQGNSA. The CDR3 bases are TGTGCCAGCAGCCCCAATAGCGGGGGGGAGCAGTACTTC. It encodes CASSPNSGGEQYF.

CDR3 in amino acids: CASRPRDFYTDTQYF. The CDR3 DNA sequence: TGTGCCAGCAGGCCCCGGGACTTCTACACAGATACGCAGTATTTT. The chain combines TRBV2 with TRBJ2-3; D is perhaps TRBD2 (6 bases). The germline V gene encodes CDR1 SNHLY and CDR2 FYNNEI. V was pared by 6 bases and J by 2 bases, with 15 bases between. The CDR3 sequence is 15 residues long.

This clonotype was counted a few times. V and J are TRBV6-6 and TRBJ1-5; no reliable D call. CDR1 MNHNY and CDR2 SVGAGI come from the germline V gene (reference sequence). V was trimmed by 8 bases and J by 0 bases, leaving 11 bases between them. The CDR3 spans 14 residues. CDR3 DNA sequence: TGTGCCAGCGGCGGGAGTTATAGCAATCAGCCCCAGCATTTT. This sequence encodes CASGGSYSNQPQHF.

The chain has TRBV6-1 and TRBJ1-1; tentatively, D is TRBD1 (5 bases). This CDR3 spans 14 amino acids. Deletions cut 7 bases from V and 1 base from J, with 13 bases between. Germline V gene lookup returns CDR1 MNHNS and CDR2 SASEGT. The CDR3 loop is CASTRGETNTEAFF. For the CDR3, the DNA is TGTGCCAGCACCCGAGGGGAAACGAACACTGAAGCTTTCTTT.

This clonotype was seen more than once but under ten times. J is TRBJ1-1 and V is TRBV5-1; no definite D call. This CDR3 has 14 residues. Per germline, CDR1 SGHRS and CDR2 YFSETQ. V shed 4 bases and J shed 0 bases, with 10 bases lying between them. CDR3 nucleotide sequence: TGCGCCAGCAGCAGGGCAGGTATGAACACTGAAGCTTTCTTT. The encoded protein is CASSRAGMNTEAFF.

Here the CDR3 reads CASSEGASANAETQYF. CDR3 sequence (DNA): TGTGCCAGCAGTGAAGGAGCTAGTGCCAATGCAGAGACCCAGTACTTC. The chain couples TRBV25-1 to TRBJ2-5; no definite D call. V lost 2 bases, J lost 4 bases, and 17 bases lay in between. The CDR3 spans 16 residues. CDR1 and CDR2 (germline): MGHDK, SYGVNS. The variable domain in full, completed from reference TRBV25-1 and TRBJ2-5, reads EADIYQTPRYLVIGTGKKITLECSQTMGHDKMYWYQQDPGMELHLIHYSYGVNSTEKGDLSSESTVSRIRTEHFPLTLESARPSHTSQYLCASSEGASANAETQYFGPGTRLLVL.

The genes are TRBV28 and TRBJ2-7; D remains unclear. The CDR3 is 16 residues long. Germline V gene lookup returns CDR1 MDHEN and CDR2 SYDVKM. Trimming cost V 6 bases and J 0 bases, with 18 bases left between them. CDR3 in amino acids: CASRRTPFGSSYEQYF. DNA for the CDR3: TGTGCCAGCAGACGCACCCCATTCGGCAGCTCCTACGAGCAGTACTTC.

J is TRBJ2-1 and V is TRBV7-9, with 10 bases matching TRBD2. CDR1 is SEHNR, CDR2 FQNEAQ, per germline (reference sequence). The CDR3 is 16 residues long. The ends lost 5 bases at V and 6 bases at J; junction bases unmatched: 10. DNA of the CDR3: TGTGCCAGCAGCCCTTCAGCGGGAGGGCCCCCCAATGAGCAGTTCTTC. Amino acids: CASSPSAGGPPNEQFF. The full variable domain, with the rest looked up from reference TRBV7-9 and TRBJ2-1, is DTGVSQNPRHKITKRGQNVTFRCDPISEHNRLYWYRQTLGQGPEFLTYFQNEAQLEKSRLLSDRFSAERPKGSFSTLEIQRTEQGDSAMYLCASSPSAGGPPNEQFFGPGTRLTVL.

This clonotype appeared many times. The rearrangement joins TRBV5-1 to TRBJ2-5, with unresolved D. The CDR3 contains 12 residues. V lost 3 bases and J lost 5, with 8 bases in between. Germline-derived CDR1 and CDR2 are SGHRS and YFSETQ. The CDR3 DNA follows: TGCGCCAGCAGCTGGAAACGGGAGACCCAGTACTTC. Translated: CASSWKRETQYF.

V and J are TRBV7-9 and TRBJ2-7, with 11 bases that match TRBD2. Trimming cost V 3 bases and J 7 bases; bases outside gene matches: 5. The CDR3 is 14 residues long. Germline loops: CDR1 SEHNR, CDR2 FQNEAQ (reference sequence). The CDR3 DNA follows: TGTGCCAGCAGCTTTCCTAGCGGGAGGAGTGAGCAGTACTTC. It encodes CASSFPSGRSEQYF.

The CDR3 loop reads CASIKSPGQGAHGYTF. DNA of the CDR3: TGTGCCAGCATCAAGAGCCCGGGACAGGGGGCGCATGGCTACACCTTC. The rearrangement joins TRBV19 to TRBJ1-2; 12 bases map to TRBD1. Germline assignment: CDR1 LNHDA and CDR2 SQIVND (reference sequence). This CDR3 has 16 residues. V was clipped by 9 bases and J by 6 bases; unmatched bases: 14.